These T cell receptor beta chains were read from a single sample in a study of molecular identifiers for immune sequencing clone quantification. TCRdb re-analysed the PCR reads in MiXCR, keeping a single row per CDR3 protein. Among 100,000 or so distinct CDR3 sequences listed, approximately 22% were seen once. The sample comprised naive CD8+ T cells from blood, with Jurkat cell RNA spiked in. These receptors were obtained from a human donor in good health. Some libraries in this study had Jurkat cell RNA spiked in. The CDR3 runs from the conserved cysteine through the conserved F or W. The D gene is left open where the match is weak. Rows give clone size only sometimes, using once, few, many, or a class for an expanded clone.

clone size: many; D gene: .; V gene: TRBV28; J gene: TRBJ2-7; CDR3 DNA: TGTGCCAGCAGTTCACGGGGACCCTACGAGCAGTACTTC; CDR3 protein: CASSSRGPYEQYF
clone size: .; D gene: .; V gene: TRBV2; J gene: TRBJ2-1; CDR3 DNA: TGTGCCAGCAGTGGCTGGGGACTCTACAATGAGCAGTTCTTC; CDR3 protein: CASSGWGLYNEQFF
clone size: many; D gene: .; V gene: TRBV7-9; J gene: TRBJ2-7; CDR3 DNA: TGTGCCAGCAGCGGAGGACAGCTCTACGAGCAGTACTTC; CDR3 protein: CASSGGQLYEQYF
clone size: many; D gene: .; V gene: TRBV7-9; J gene: TRBJ2-7; CDR3 DNA: TGTGCCAGCAGTTCTTTAGGGTCCAGGAGCTTAGCCTACGAGCAGTACTTC; CDR3 protein: CASSSLGSRSLAYEQYF
clone size: many; D gene: .; V gene: TRBV4-3; J gene: TRBJ1-1; CDR3 DNA: TGCGCCAGCAGCCAAGATACCGTGAACACTGAAGCTTTCTTT; CDR3 protein: CASSQDTVNTEAFF
clone size: many; D gene: TRBD2; V gene: TRBV13; J gene: TRBJ2-7; CDR3 DNA: TGTGCCAGCAGCCAAGTCCCTAGCGGGATGAGCGAGCAGTACTTC; CDR3 protein: CASSQVPSGMSEQYF
clone size: many; D gene: .; V gene: TRBV23-1; J gene: TRBJ1-5; CDR3 DNA: TGCGCCAGCAGTCCTCGACTGAATCAGCCCCAGCATTTT; CDR3 protein: CASSPRLNQPQHF
clone size: many; D gene: .; V gene: TRBV12-5; J gene: TRBJ2-2; CDR3 DNA: TGTGCTAGTGGTTTGCCGACGGGTAACACCGGGGAGCTGTTTTTT; CDR3 protein: CASGLPTGNTGELFF
clone size: .; D gene: .; V gene: TRBV7-2; J gene: TRBJ1-1; CDR3 DNA: TGTGCCAGCAGCTTAGAGGCAGGCAGCTTGAACACTGAAGCTTTCTTT; CDR3 protein: CASSLEAGSLNTEAFF
clone size: many; D gene: .; V gene: TRBV25-1; J gene: TRBJ1-1; CDR3 DNA: TGTGCCAGCAGTGAAGCCGGGGAGGGCACTGAAGCTTTCTTT; CDR3 protein: CASSEAGEGTEAFF
clone size: many; D gene: .; V gene: TRBV14; J gene: TRBJ1-2; CDR3 DNA: TGTGCCAGCAGCCAAACCCCCTGGACACCCAGCAGTAGGGTGAACTATGGCTACACCTTC; CDR3 protein: CASSQTPWTPSSRVNYGYTF
clone size: .; D gene: .; V gene: TRBV7-9; J gene: TRBJ1-5; CDR3 DNA: TGTGCCAGCAGCCCCCCGGACAGCAATCAGCCCCAGCATTTT; CDR3 protein: CASSPPDSNQPQHF
clone size: .; D gene: TRBD2; V gene: TRBV7-9; J gene: TRBJ2-1; CDR3 DNA: TGTGCCAGCAGCTTAGCGCCGGGACTAGCGGGCCTCTCCTACAATGAGCAGTTCTTC; CDR3 protein: CASSLAPGLAGLSYNEQFF
clone size: few; D gene: TRBD2; V gene: TRBV28; J gene: TRBJ2-5; CDR3 DNA: TGTGCCAGCAGTATGACTAGCGCAGAGACCCAGTACTTC; CDR3 protein: CASSMTSAETQYF
clone size: many; D gene: .; V gene: TRBV7-9; J gene: TRBJ2-7; CDR3 DNA: TGTGCCAGCAGCTACCCCCCTCGACCTTACGAGCAGTACTTC; CDR3 protein: CASSYPPRPYEQYF
clone size: .; D gene: .; V gene: TRBV7-2; J gene: TRBJ1-5; CDR3 DNA: TGTGCCAGCAGCTTTGCGGCAGGGGTTTATGGCAATCAGCCCCAGCATTTT; CDR3 protein: CASSFAAGVYGNQPQHF
clone size: many; D gene: TRBD2; V gene: TRBV9; J gene: TRBJ2-5; CDR3 DNA: TGTGCCAGCAGCGCTAGCGGGGGCCATGGAGAGACCCAGTACTTC; CDR3 protein: CASSASGGHGETQYF
clone size: many; D gene: .; V gene: TRBV30; J gene: TRBJ2-7; CDR3 DNA: TGTGCCTGGAGTCTAAACTCCTACGAGCAGTACTTC; CDR3 protein: CAWSLNSYEQYF
clone size: many; D gene: TRBD1; V gene: TRBV19; J gene: TRBJ2-7; CDR3 DNA: TGTGCCAGTAGTCCCCGGACAGGGTTGTCCTACGAGCAGTACTTC; CDR3 protein: CASSPRTGLSYEQYF
clone size: .; D gene: TRBD1; V gene: TRBV7-9; J gene: TRBJ2-7; CDR3 DNA: TGTGCCAGCAGCCCAGGGGGAATCGGCTACGAGCAGTACTTC; CDR3 protein: CASSPGGIGYEQYF
clone size: many; D gene: TRBD2; V gene: TRBV9; J gene: TRBJ2-3; CDR3 DNA: TGTGCCAGCAGCGTAGTTGGTAGCGGGGGCACAGATACGCAGTATTTT; CDR3 protein: CASSVVGSGGTDTQYF
clone size: many; D gene: .; V gene: TRBV2; J gene: TRBJ2-3; CDR3 DNA: TGTGCCAGCAGTGTTGGAGTGGCCAGGCTAAATACGCAGTATTTT; CDR3 protein: CASSVGVARLNTQYF
clone size: many; D gene: .; V gene: TRBV7-9; J gene: TRBJ1-1; CDR3 DNA: TGTGCCAGCGGTATAGGAGCGGACACTGAAGCTTTCTTT; CDR3 protein: CASGIGADTEAFF
clone size: many; D gene: .; V gene: TRBV5-4; J gene: TRBJ2-3; CDR3 DNA: TGTGCCAGCAGCGGAGACACATACACAGATACGCAGTATTTT; CDR3 protein: CASSGDTYTDTQYF
clone size: many; D gene: TRBD1; V gene: TRBV7-6; J gene: TRBJ1-1; CDR3 DNA: TGTGCCAGCAGCTTAGGGGTCCGGACAGGGGTTAATAAGGACACTGAAGCTTTCTTT; CDR3 protein: CASSLGVRTGVNKDTEAFF
clone size: many; D gene: TRBD2; V gene: TRBV27; J gene: TRBJ2-7; CDR3 DNA: TGTGCCAGCAGCTTTAGCGGGGGGGTCTCCCACGAGCAGTACTTC; CDR3 protein: CASSFSGGVSHEQYF
clone size: many; D gene: TRBD2; V gene: TRBV2; J gene: TRBJ2-7; CDR3 DNA: TGTGCCAGCAGTTCCTCTAGCGGGAGTTACGAGCAGTACTTC; CDR3 protein: CASSSSSGSYEQYF
clone size: many; D gene: TRBD1; V gene: TRBV5-1; J gene: TRBJ2-7; CDR3 DNA: TGCGCCAGCAGTCCTACAGGGGGCGAAATCCACGAGCAGTACTTC; CDR3 protein: CASSPTGGEIHEQYF
clone size: many; D gene: .; V gene: TRBV7-2; J gene: TRBJ2-1; CDR3 DNA: TGTGCCAGCAGCCTAATTGGGGGACTGGTCTACAATGAGCAGTTCTTC; CDR3 protein: CASSLIGGLVYNEQFF
clone size: many; D gene: TRBD1; V gene: TRBV9; J gene: TRBJ2-6; CDR3 DNA: TGTGCCAGCAGCGTAGCGCGGGACAGGCAAACTGGGGCCAACGTCCTGACTTTC; CDR3 protein: CASSVARDRQTGANVLTF
clone size: .; D gene: TRBD2; V gene: TRBV11-2; J gene: TRBJ2-7; CDR3 DNA: TGTGCCAGCAGCCATGGACTAGCGGGGCCCTACGAGCAGTACTTC; CDR3 protein: CASSHGLAGPYEQYF
clone size: .; D gene: .; V gene: TRBV27; J gene: TRBJ2-7; CDR3 DNA: TGTGCCAGCAGTTGGACTGCAACCTACGAGCAGTACTTC; CDR3 protein: CASSWTATYEQYF
clone size: many; D gene: .; V gene: TRBV6-1; J gene: TRBJ1-1; CDR3 DNA: TGTGCCAGCAGTGACGGTCAATACACTGAAGCTTTCTTT; CDR3 protein: CASSDGQYTEAFF
clone size: many; D gene: .; V gene: TRBV5-8; J gene: TRBJ2-5; CDR3 DNA: TGTGCCAGCAGCTTGGGGTCTGGGGGGCTGGATGAGACCCAGTACTTC; CDR3 protein: CASSLGSGGLDETQYF
clone size: many; D gene: .; V gene: TRBV12-3/TRBV12-4; J gene: TRBJ2-3; CDR3 DNA: TGTGCCACGGCTTTTGGGCGCTCTAGCACAGATACGCAGTATTTT; CDR3 protein: CATAFGRSSTDTQYF
clone size: few; D gene: .; V gene: TRBV28; J gene: TRBJ1-2; CDR3 DNA: TGTGCCAGCAGTCCTCAGGAGTTCCTCTATGGCTACACCTTC; CDR3 protein: CASSPQEFLYGYTF
clone size: .; D gene: .; V gene: TRBV13; J gene: TRBJ2-5; CDR3 DNA: TGTGCCAGCAGCTGGGGACAAGAAGAGACCCAGTACTTC; CDR3 protein: CASSWGQEETQYF
clone size: few; D gene: TRBD1; V gene: TRBV19; J gene: TRBJ2-7; CDR3 DNA: TGTGCCACCTTGGACAGGGAACTCTACGAGCAGTACTTC; CDR3 protein: CATLDRELYEQYF
clone size: few; D gene: TRBD2; V gene: TRBV2; J gene: TRBJ2-7; CDR3 DNA: TGTGCCATCGGGACTAGCCGAGCCTACGAGCAGTACTTC; CDR3 protein: CAIGTSRAYEQYF
clone size: .; D gene: .; V gene: TRBV20-1; J gene: TRBJ2-7; CDR3 DNA: TGCAGTGCTAGAGATCTCGACAGAGTCTACGAGCAGTACTTC; CDR3 protein: CSARDLDRVYEQYF
clone size: few; D gene: TRBD2; V gene: TRBV11-3; J gene: TRBJ2-2; CDR3 DNA: TGTGCCAGCAGCGCGAGACTAGCGGGAGAGGGAACCGGGGAGCTGTTTTTT; CDR3 protein: CASSARLAGEGTGELFF
clone size: many; D gene: .; V gene: TRBV12-3/TRBV12-4; J gene: TRBJ1-2; CDR3 DNA: TGTGCCAGCAGCCTAGGGGGGGGCTATGGCTACACCTTC; CDR3 protein: CASSLGGGYGYTF
clone size: many; D gene: .; V gene: TRBV4-3; J gene: TRBJ2-7; CDR3 DNA: TGCGCCAGCAGCCAAGTCCGGGGGTCTGTGTTCTACGAGCAGTACTTC; CDR3 protein: CASSQVRGSVFYEQYF
clone size: few; D gene: .; V gene: TRBV20-1; J gene: TRBJ2-3; CDR3 DNA: TGCAGTGCTACCGGGATCTGGGCAGATACGCAGTATTTT; CDR3 protein: CSATGIWADTQYF
clone size: many; D gene: .; V gene: TRBV20-1; J gene: TRBJ2-7; CDR3 DNA: TGCAGTGCTAGAGGTACGGCGGGGAGCTCCTACGAGCAGTACTTC; CDR3 protein: CSARGTAGSSYEQYF
clone size: many; D gene: TRBD1; V gene: TRBV11-2; J gene: TRBJ2-7; CDR3 DNA: TGTGCCAGCAGCCTCGGACAGGCTGGCGAGCAGTACTTC; CDR3 protein: CASSLGQAGEQYF
clone size: many; D gene: .; V gene: TRBV7-9; J gene: TRBJ1-2; CDR3 DNA: TGTGCCAGCAGCCAGACGGGACAACCAGCTAACTATGGCTACACCTTC; CDR3 protein: CASSQTGQPANYGYTF
clone size: many; D gene: .; V gene: TRBV6-1; J gene: TRBJ1-1; CDR3 DNA: TGTGCCAGCAGTGAAACAGGTATCATGAACACTGAAGCTTTCTTT; CDR3 protein: CASSETGIMNTEAFF
clone size: many; D gene: .; V gene: TRBV2; J gene: TRBJ1-5; CDR3 DNA: TGTGCCAGCAGTTCCCCCAGCGGGTCTAATCAGCCCCAGCATTTT; CDR3 protein: CASSSPSGSNQPQHF
clone size: many; D gene: .; V gene: TRBV4-1; J gene: TRBJ1-2; CDR3 DNA: TGCGCCAGCAGCCAAGGAGGAGGGTTGGTCTATGGCTACACCTTC; CDR3 protein: CASSQGGGLVYGYTF
clone size: .; D gene: TRBD2; V gene: TRBV15; J gene: TRBJ2-2; CDR3 DNA: TGTGCCACCAGCAGTAGAGCGGGACTTAACACCGGGGAGCTGTTTTTT; CDR3 protein: CATSSRAGLNTGELFF
clone size: many; D gene: .; V gene: TRBV30; J gene: TRBJ2-3; CDR3 DNA: TGTGCCTGGAGTCAAGGTTATAGCACAGATACGCAGTATTTT; CDR3 protein: CAWSQGYSTDTQYF
clone size: few; D gene: TRBD1; V gene: TRBV27; J gene: TRBJ1-5; CDR3 DNA: TGTGCCAGCAGCCAGGGACAGGGAAAACAGCCCCAGCATTTT; CDR3 protein: CASSQGQGKQPQHF
clone size: .; D gene: .; V gene: TRBV6-6; J gene: TRBJ1-1; CDR3 DNA: TGTGCCAGCACCTCCCCCCGGGGAGGCACTGAAGCTTTCTTT; CDR3 protein: CASTSPRGGTEAFF
clone size: many; D gene: .; V gene: TRBV6-6; J gene: TRBJ1-3; CDR3 DNA: TGTGCCAGCAGTTACCTCGACAGCTCTGGAAACACCATATATTTT; CDR3 protein: CASSYLDSSGNTIYF
clone size: .; D gene: TRBD2; V gene: TRBV28; J gene: TRBJ2-7; CDR3 DNA: TGTGCCAGCAGCCCTTCGGGACTAGCGGGAAGAACCTACGAGCAGTACTTC; CDR3 protein: CASSPSGLAGRTYEQYF